This T cell receptor (beta chain) was sequenced in a study of lymphopenia after photon versus proton radiotherapy. Regarding the study as a whole: Post-nadir diversity loss with photons came from oligoclonal expansion, particularly CD8+ Temra cells. Larger post-nadir TCR diversity loss correlated inversely with survival in deceased patients. Better survival with proton therapy was suggested as possible, not demonstrated.

Clones were read by immunoSEQ multiplex PCR, and TCRdb kept only the in-frame ones, dropping some. The table includes approximately 80,000 clones, around 82% detected once. This clone was observed a single time. Its matching antigen is unknown. CDR1 MDHEN and CDR2 SYDVKM come from the germline V gene. V was clipped by 4 bases and J by 2 bases; unmatched bases: 17. This CDR3 is 19 amino acids long. Here the sequenced sample was peripheral blood, taken from a patient treated with proton-based radiotherapy. This sequence originates from a man in his 60s with pancreatic cancer. The V gene is TRBV28, the J gene TRBJ1-5, with TRBD1 matching over 7 bases. The CDR3 sequence: CASSSLRQGGLSGNQPQHF. CDR3 nucleotide sequence: TGTGCCAGCAGTTCCTTACGACAGGGCGGATTGTCTGGCAATCAGCCCCAGCATTTT.